Reported below is one T cell receptor beta chain. This sample was included in a study of blood T cell repertoires in COVID-19. Background on the study: From the United States, Italy and Spain came samples of acute and convalescent COVID-19. In each case, the material was cDNA or gDNA derived from T cells, B-cell-depleted T cells, or PBMCs.

V dropped 9 bases and J dropped 7 bases, with 12 bases sitting between them. The CDR3 spans 11 residues. Germline V gene data show CDR1 as LNHDA and CDR2 as SQIVND (reference sequence). Original data processing: Using reference gene primer amplification, nucleated cell counts were estimated. TCRdb's table, derived via immunoSEQ multiplex PCR, lists solely in-frame clones and lacks some. V and J calls and clone size are given by that table; D and trimming were obtained from the DNA. Here the sample spans roughly 140,000 clones, roughly 87% being singletons. The TCR sequence derives from a woman aged 55-75 years with active or convalescent COVID-19. The chain employs TRBV19 and TRBJ1-2; weak D call: TRBD1 (5 bases). The sequencing input was peripheral blood. The CDR3 spells CARPTQAGYTF. DNA for the CDR3: TGTGCCAGACCTACACAGGCTGGCTACACCTTC.